Listed below are T cell receptor beta chains from one sample, sequenced in a study of blood T cell repertoires in COVID-19. Generated by immunoSEQ multiplex PCR, the TCRdb table keeps only in-frame clones and is missing some. The sample has approximately 250,000 clones, roughly 86% seen once. The sequenced sample consisted of peripheral blood. All receptors derive from a woman aged 55-75 years who had recovered from COVID-19. Each CDR3 is given with its conserved first and last residue. D genes are given only for firm matches. Clone size is not always given. Where it is, it says once, few, many or a class for expanded clones.

clone size: .
J gene: TRBJ2-7
V gene: TRBV5-6
D gene: .
CDR3 protein: CASSFDRITYEQYF
CDR3 DNA: TGTGCCAGCAGCTTTGACAGGATCACCTACGAGCAGTACTTC

clone size: .
J gene: TRBJ2-2
V gene: TRBV5-1
D gene: .
CDR3 protein: CASSLSRGNTGELFF
CDR3 DNA: TGCGCCAGCAGCTTGAGCAGGGGGAACACCGGGGAGCTGTTTTTT

clone size: .
J gene: TRBJ2-7
V gene: TRBV19
D gene: .
CDR3 protein: CASSINRGYEQYF
CDR3 DNA: TGTGCCAGTAGTATAAACCGGGGCTACGAGCAGTACTTC

clone size: .
J gene: TRBJ1-5
V gene: TRBV20-1
D gene: TRBD1
CDR3 protein: CSASRGLGHQPQHF
CDR3 DNA: TGCAGTGCTAGTAGGGGGCTAGGCCATCAGCCCCAGCATTTT

clone size: .
J gene: TRBJ1-4
V gene: TRBV15
D gene: TRBD1
CDR3 protein: CATHPGGGDGPLFF
CDR3 DNA: TGTGCCACCCATCCAGGGGGCGGAGACGGCCCACTGTTTTTT

clone size: .
J gene: TRBJ1-1
V gene: TRBV12-3/TRBV12-4
D gene: .
CDR3 protein: CASSPGYTEAFF
CDR3 DNA: TGTGCCAGCAGCCCAGGTTACACTGAAGCTTTCTTT

clone size: .
J gene: TRBJ2-1
V gene: TRBV5-1
D gene: TRBD1
CDR3 protein: CASSPGQGRYNEQFF
CDR3 DNA: TGCGCCAGCAGCCCGGGACAGGGTCGGTACAATGAGCAGTTCTTC

clone size: .
J gene: TRBJ2-3
V gene: TRBV28
D gene: TRBD2
CDR3 protein: CASTPRDYTDTQYF
CDR3 DNA: TGTGCCAGCACCCCCCGGGACTACACAGATACGCAGTATTTT

clone size: few
J gene: TRBJ2-1
V gene: TRBV4-2
D gene: TRBD1
CDR3 protein: CASSQVQGAPKTGGQFF
CDR3 DNA: TGTGCCAGCAGCCAGGTACAGGGGGCACCTAAAACCGGCGGGCAGTTCTTC

clone size: .
J gene: TRBJ2-5
V gene: TRBV18
D gene: .
CDR3 protein: CASSLPVGAETQYF
CDR3 DNA: TGTGCCAGCTCACTCCCTGTAGGAGCGGAGACCCAGTACTTC

clone size: .
J gene: TRBJ1-3
V gene: TRBV11-2
D gene: .
CDR3 protein: CASSLQISGNTIYF
CDR3 DNA: TGTGCCAGCAGCTTACAGATATCTGGAAACACCATATATTTT

clone size: .
J gene: TRBJ2-7
V gene: TRBV5-5
D gene: .
CDR3 protein: CASSFIYNRVVTYEQYF
CDR3 DNA: TGTGCCAGCAGCTTCATCTACAACAGGGTAGTTACCTACGAGCAGTACTTC

clone size: .
J gene: TRBJ1-5
V gene: TRBV2
D gene: .
CDR3 protein: CASIGVESNQPQHF
CDR3 DNA: TGTGCCAGCATTGGAGTTGAGAGCAATCAGCCCCAGCATTTT

clone size: .
J gene: TRBJ1-6
V gene: TRBV27
D gene: TRBD1
CDR3 protein: CASRRQGDYNSPLHF
CDR3 DNA: TGTGCCAGCAGGAGACAGGGGGATTATAATTCACCCCTCCACTTT

clone size: .
J gene: TRBJ1-4
V gene: TRBV28
D gene: .
CDR3 protein: CAHRGGSNEKLFF
CDR3 DNA: TGTGCCCACCGGGGGGGTTCTAATGAAAAACTGTTTTTT

clone size: .
J gene: TRBJ2-3
V gene: TRBV3-1/TRBV3-2
D gene: TRBD2
CDR3 protein: CASSQKRDYFTDTQYF
CDR3 DNA: TGTGCCAGCAGCCAAAAACGGGACTATTTCACAGATACGCAGTATTTT

clone size: .
J gene: TRBJ1-1
V gene: TRBV2
D gene: .
CDR3 protein: CASSWTVNTEAFF
CDR3 DNA: TGTGCCAGCAGTTGGACTGTGAACACTGAAGCTTTCTTT

clone size: .
J gene: TRBJ1-1
V gene: TRBV9
D gene: TRBD1
CDR3 protein: CASSSGQYVDPVEAFF
CDR3 DNA: TGTGCCAGCAGCTCGGGACAGTACGTCGACCCGGTTGAAGCTTTCTTT